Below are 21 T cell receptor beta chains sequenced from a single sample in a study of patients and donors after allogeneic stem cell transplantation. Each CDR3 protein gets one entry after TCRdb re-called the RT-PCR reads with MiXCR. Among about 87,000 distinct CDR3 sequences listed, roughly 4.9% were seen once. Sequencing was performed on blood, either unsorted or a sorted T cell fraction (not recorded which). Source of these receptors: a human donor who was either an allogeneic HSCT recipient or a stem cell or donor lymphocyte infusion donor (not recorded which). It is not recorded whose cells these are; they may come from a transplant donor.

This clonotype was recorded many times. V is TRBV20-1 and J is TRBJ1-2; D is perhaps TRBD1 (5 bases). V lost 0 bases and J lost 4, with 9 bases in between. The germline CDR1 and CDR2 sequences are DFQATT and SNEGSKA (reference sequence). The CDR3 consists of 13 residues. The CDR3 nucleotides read TGCAGTGCTAGAGATAGACAGAGCTATGGCTACACCTTC. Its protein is CSARDRQSYGYTF.

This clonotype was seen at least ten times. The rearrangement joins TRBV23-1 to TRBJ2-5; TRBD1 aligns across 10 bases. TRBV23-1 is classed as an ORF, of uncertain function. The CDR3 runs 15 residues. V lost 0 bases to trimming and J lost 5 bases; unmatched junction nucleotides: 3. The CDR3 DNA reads TGCGCCAGCAGTCAATCAGAGGACAGGGGGGAGACCCAGTACTTC. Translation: CASSQSEDRGETQYF.

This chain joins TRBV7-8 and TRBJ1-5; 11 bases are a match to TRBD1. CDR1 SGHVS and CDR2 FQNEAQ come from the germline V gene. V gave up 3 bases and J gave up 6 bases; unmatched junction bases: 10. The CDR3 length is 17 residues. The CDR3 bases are TGTGCCAGCAGCTTGTTACGGACAGGGGGCTGGAGTCAGCCCCAGCATTTT. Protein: CASSLLRTGGWSQPQHF.

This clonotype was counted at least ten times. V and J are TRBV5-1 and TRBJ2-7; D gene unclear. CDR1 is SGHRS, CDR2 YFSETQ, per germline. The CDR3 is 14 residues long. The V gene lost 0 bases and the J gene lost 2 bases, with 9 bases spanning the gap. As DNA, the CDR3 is TGCGCCAGCAGCTTGGTGGAGTACCCCTACGAGCAGTACTTC. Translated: CASSLVEYPYEQYF.

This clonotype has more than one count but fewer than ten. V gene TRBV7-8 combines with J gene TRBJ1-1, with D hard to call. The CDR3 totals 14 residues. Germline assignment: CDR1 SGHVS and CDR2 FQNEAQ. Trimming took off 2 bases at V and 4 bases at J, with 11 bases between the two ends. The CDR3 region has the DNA TGTGCCAGCAGCTTACAAGCGCGTGGCACTGAAGCTTTCTTT. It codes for CASSLQARGTEAFF.

Here the CDR3 reads CASGRRTYGEQYF. CDR3 DNA: TGTGCCAGCGGGAGGAGGACCTACGGCGAGCAGTACTTC. The chain recombines TRBV12-3 or TRBV12-4 with TRBJ2-7, with a possible D match to TRBD2 (6 bases). Between the trimmed V and J ends, which lost 8 bases and 6 bases, there was a span of 17 bases. This CDR3 comprises 13 residues.

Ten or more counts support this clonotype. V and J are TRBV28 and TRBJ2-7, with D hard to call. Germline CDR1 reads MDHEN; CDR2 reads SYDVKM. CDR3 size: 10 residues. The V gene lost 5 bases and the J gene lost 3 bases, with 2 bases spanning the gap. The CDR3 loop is CASSHYEQYF. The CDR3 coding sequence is TGTGCCAGCAGTCACTACGAGCAGTACTTC.

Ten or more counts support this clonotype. The DNA for the CDR3 is TGTGCCAGCAGCCAAGATTTGGGCTTAACTTTAGATGAGCAGTTCTTC. Protein: CASSQDLGLTLDEQFF. The gene calls are TRBV4-2 and TRBJ2-1; the D is unclear. CDR3 length: 16 residues. V was cut by 0 bases and J by 8 bases, with 17 bases left in between. Germline assignment: CDR1 LGHNA and CDR2 YNFKEQ.

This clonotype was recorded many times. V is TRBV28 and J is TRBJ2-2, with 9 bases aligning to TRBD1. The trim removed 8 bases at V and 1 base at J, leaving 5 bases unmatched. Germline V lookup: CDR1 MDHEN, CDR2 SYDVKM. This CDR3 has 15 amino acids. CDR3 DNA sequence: TGTGCCAGCGTGGGACAGGGAGAGAACACCGGGGAGCTGTTTTTT. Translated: CASVGQGENTGELFF.

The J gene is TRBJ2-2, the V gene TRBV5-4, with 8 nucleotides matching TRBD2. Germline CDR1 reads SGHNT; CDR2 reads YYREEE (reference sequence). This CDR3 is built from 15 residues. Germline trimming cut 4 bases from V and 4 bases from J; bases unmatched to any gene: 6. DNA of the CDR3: TGTGCCAGCAGCCCGGGGGGGGACGCCACCGGGGAGCTGTTTTTT. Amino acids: CASSPGGDATGELFF.

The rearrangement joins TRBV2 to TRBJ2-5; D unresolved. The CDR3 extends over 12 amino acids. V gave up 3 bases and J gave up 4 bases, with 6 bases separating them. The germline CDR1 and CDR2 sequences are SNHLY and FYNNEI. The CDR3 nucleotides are TGTGCCAGCAGTGACTCCGGAGAGACCCAGTACTTC. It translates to CASSDSGETQYF.

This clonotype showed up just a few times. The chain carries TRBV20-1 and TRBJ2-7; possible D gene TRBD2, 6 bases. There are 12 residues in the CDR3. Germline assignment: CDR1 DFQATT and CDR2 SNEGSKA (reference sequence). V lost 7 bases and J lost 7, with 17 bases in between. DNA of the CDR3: TGCAGTGGACGAAGCGGGTTTCGAGAGCAGTACTTC. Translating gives CSGRSGFREQYF.

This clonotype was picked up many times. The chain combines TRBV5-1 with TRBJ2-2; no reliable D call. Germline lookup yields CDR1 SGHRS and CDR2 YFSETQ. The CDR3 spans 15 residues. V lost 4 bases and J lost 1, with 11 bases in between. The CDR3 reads CASSVESENTGELFF. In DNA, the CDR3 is TGCGCCAGCAGCGTGGAGTCCGAGAACACCGGGGAGCTGTTTTTT. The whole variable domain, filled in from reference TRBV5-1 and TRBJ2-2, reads KAGVTQTPRYLIKTRGQQVTLSCSPISGHRSVSWYQQTPGQGLQFLFEYFSETQRNKGNFPGRFSGRQFSNSRSEMNVSTLELGDSALYLCASSVESENTGELFFGEGSRLTVL.

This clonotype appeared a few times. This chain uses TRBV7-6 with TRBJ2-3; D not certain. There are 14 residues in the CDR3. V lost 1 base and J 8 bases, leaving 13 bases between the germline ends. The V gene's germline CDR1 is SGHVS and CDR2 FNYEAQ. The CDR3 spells CASSLELPPGTQYF. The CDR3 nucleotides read TGTGCCAGCAGCTTAGAACTACCTCCAGGTACGCAGTATTTT.

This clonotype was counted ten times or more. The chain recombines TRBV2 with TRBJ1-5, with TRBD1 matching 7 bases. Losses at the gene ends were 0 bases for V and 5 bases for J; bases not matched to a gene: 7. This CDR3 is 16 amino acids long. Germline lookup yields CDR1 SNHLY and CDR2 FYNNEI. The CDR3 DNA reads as TGTGCCAGCAGTGAAGCGCGAGGGGGCGCGGATCAGCCCCAGCATTTT. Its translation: CASSEARGGADQPQHF.

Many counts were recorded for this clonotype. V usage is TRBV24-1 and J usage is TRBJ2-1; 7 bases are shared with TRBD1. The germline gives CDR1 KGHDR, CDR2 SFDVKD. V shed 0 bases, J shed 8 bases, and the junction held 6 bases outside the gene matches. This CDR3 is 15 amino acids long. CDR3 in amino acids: CATSDLGEGADEQFF. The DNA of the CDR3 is TGTGCCACCAGTGATTTGGGTGAGGGGGCTGATGAGCAGTTCTTC.

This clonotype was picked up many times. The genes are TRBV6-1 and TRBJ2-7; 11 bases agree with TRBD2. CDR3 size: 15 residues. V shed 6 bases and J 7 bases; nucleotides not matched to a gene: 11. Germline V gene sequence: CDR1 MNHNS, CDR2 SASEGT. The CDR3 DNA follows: TGTGCCAGCAGGTCTAGCGGGAGGACCTCGGGGGAGCAGTACTTC. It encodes CASRSSGRTSGEQYF.

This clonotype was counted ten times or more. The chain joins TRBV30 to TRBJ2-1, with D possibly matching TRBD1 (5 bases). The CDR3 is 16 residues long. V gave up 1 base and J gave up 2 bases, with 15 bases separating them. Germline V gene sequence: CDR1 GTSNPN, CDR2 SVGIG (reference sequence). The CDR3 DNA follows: TGTGCCTGGAGTGCCGTTAAGGGGCTACCCTACAATGAGCAGTTCTTC. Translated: CAWSAVKGLPYNEQFF.

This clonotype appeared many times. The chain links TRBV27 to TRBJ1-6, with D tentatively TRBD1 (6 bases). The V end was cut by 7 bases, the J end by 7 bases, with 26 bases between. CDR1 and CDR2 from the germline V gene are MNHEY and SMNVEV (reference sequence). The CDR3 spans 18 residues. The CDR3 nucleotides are TGTGCCAGCATGAGGCATGGGAGGTCTCAGGGGACAAATTCACCCCTCCACTTT. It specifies CASMRHGRSQGTNSPLHF.

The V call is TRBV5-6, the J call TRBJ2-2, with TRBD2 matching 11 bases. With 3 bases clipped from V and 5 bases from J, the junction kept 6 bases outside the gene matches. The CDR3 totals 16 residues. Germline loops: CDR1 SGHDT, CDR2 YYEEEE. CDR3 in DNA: TGTGCCAGCAGCTGGGGACTAGCGGAGACGACCGGGGAGCTGTTTTTT. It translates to CASSWGLAETTGELFF.

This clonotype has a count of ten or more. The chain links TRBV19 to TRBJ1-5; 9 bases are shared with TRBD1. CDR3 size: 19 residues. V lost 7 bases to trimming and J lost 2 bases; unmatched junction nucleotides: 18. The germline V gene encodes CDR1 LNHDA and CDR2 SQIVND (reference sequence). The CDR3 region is CASKGGQGKGTGGNQPQHF. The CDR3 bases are TGTGCCAGTAAAGGTGGACAGGGGAAGGGAACCGGGGGCAATCAGCCCCAGCATTTT.